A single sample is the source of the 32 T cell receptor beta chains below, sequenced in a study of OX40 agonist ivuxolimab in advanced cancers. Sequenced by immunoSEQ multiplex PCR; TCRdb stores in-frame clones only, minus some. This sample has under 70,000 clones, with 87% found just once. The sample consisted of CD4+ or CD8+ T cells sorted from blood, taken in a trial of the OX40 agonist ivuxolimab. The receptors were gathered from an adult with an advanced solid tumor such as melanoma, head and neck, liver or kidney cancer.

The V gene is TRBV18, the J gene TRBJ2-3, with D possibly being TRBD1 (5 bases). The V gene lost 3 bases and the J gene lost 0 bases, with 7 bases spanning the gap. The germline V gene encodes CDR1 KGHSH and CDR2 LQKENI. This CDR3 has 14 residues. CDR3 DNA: TGTGCCAGCTCACCGGGGCTGAGCACAGATACGCAGTATTTT. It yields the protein CASSPGLSTDTQYF.

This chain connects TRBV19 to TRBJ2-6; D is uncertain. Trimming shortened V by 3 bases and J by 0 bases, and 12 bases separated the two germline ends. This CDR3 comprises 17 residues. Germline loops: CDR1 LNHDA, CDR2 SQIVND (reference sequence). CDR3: CASSITGQSSGANVLTF. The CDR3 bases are TGTGCCAGTAGTATCACTGGGCAATCCTCTGGGGCCAACGTCCTGACTTTC.

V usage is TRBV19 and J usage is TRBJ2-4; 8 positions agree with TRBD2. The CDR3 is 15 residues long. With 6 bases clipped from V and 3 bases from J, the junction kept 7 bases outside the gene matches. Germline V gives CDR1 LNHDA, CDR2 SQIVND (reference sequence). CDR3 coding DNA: TGTGCCAGTAGCCCCGCGGGAGGTGTCAAAAACATTCAGTACTTC. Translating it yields CASSPAGGVKNIQYF.

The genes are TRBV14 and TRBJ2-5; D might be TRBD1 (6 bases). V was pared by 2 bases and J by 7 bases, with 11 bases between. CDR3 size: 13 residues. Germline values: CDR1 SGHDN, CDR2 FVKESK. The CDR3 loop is CASSQPGVGTQYF. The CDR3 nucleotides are TGTGCCAGCAGCCAACCAGGGGTGGGGACCCAGTACTTC.

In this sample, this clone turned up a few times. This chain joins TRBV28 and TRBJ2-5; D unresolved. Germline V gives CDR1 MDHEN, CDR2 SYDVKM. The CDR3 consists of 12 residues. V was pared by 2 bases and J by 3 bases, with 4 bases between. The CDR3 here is CASSLAEETQYF. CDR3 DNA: TGTGCCAGCAGTTTAGCGGAAGAGACCCAGTACTTC.

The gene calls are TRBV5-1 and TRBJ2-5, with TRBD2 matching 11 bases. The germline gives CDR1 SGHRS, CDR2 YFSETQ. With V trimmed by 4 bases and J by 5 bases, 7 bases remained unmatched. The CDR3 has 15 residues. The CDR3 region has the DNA TGCGCCAGCAGCATTAGCGGGAGGGGTGTGGAGACCCAGTACTTC. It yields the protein CASSISGRGVETQYF.

The CDR3 is CASSLQGGYEQYF. The CDR3, as DNA: TGTGCCAGCAGCTTGCAGGGAGGCTACGAGCAGTACTTC. The chain employs TRBV5-4 and TRBJ2-7, with TRBD2 as a possible D gene (6 bases). There are 13 residues in the CDR3. V was clipped by 1 base and J by 3 bases, with 8 bases between them. The germline CDR1 and CDR2 sequences are SGHNT and YYREEE (reference sequence).

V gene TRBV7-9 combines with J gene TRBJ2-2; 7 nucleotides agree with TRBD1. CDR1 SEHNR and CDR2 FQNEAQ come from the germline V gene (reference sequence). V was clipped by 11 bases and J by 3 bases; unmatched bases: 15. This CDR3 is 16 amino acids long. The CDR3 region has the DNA TGTGCCTTAACCCTCCGGGACAGCTTATACACCGGGGAGCTGTTTTTT. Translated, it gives CALTLRDSLYTGELFF.

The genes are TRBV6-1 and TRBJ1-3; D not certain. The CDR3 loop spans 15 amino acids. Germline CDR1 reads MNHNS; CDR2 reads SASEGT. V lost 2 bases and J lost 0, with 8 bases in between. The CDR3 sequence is CASSEWRASGNTIYF. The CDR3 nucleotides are TGTGCCAGCAGTGAATGGAGGGCCTCTGGAAACACCATATATTTT.

The CDR3 here is CASSQRQGVVYGYTF. The CDR3 coding sequence is TGTGCCAGCTCTCAACGACAGGGGGTGGTCTATGGCTACACCTTC. The chain has TRBV18 and TRBJ1-2; 9 bases map to TRBD1. Germline CDR1 and CDR2: KGHSH and LQKENI. This CDR3 region has 15 residues. V dropped 6 bases and J dropped 4; count of bases not matched to a gene: 9. Looking up the rest from reference TRBV18 and TRBJ1-2 gives the full variable domain: NAGVMQNPRHLVRRRGQEARLRCSPMKGHSHVYWYRQLPEEGLKFMVYLQKENIIDESGMPKERFSAEFPKEGPSILRIQQVVRGDSAAYFCASSQRQGVVYGYTFGSGTRLTVV.

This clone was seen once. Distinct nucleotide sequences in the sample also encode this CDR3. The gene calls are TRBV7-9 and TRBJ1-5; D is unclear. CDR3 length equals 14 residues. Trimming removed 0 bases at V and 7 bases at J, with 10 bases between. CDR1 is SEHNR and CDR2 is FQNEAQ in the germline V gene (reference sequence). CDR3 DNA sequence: TGTGCCAGCAGCTTAGCTGGCGATGTACAGCCCCAGCATTTT. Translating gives CASSLAGDVQPQHF.

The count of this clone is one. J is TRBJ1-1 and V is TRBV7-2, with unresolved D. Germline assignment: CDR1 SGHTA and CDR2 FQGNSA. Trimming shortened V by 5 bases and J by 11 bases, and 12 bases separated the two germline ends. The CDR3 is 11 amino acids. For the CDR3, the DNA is TGTGCCAGCAGCCCCCGGATCGGTGCTTTCTTT. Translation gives CASSPRIGAFF. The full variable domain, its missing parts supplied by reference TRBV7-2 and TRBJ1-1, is GAGVSQSPSNKVTEKGKDVELRCDPISGHTALYWYRQSLGQGLEFLIYFQGNSAPDKSGLPSDRFSAERTGGSVSTLTIQRTQQEDSAVYLCASSPRIGAFFGQGTRLTVV.

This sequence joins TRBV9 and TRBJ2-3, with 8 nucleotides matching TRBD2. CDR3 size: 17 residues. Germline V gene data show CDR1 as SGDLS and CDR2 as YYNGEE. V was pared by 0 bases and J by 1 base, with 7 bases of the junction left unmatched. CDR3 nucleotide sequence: TGTGCCAGCAGCGTAGCTAGAGCGGGAGTGGGCACAGATACGCAGTATTTT. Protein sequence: CASSVARAGVGTDTQYF.

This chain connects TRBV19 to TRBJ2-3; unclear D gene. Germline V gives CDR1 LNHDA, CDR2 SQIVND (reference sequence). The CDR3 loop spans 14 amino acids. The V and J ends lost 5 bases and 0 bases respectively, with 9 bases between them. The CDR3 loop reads CASSPEESTDTQYF. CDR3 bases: TGTGCCAGTAGTCCTGAGGAAAGCACAGATACGCAGTATTTT.

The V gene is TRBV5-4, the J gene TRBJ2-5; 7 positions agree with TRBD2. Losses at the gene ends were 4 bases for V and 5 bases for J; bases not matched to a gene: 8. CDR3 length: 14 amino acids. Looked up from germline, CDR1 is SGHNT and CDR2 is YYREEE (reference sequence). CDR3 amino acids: CASSLPLASETQYF. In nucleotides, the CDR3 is TGTGCCAGCAGCCTACCACTAGCGTCCGAGACCCAGTACTTC. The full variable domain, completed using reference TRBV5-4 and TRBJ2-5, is ETGVTQSPTHLIKTRGQQVTLRCSSQSGHNTVSWYQQALGQGPQFIFQYYREEENGRGNFPPRFSGLQFPNYSSELNVNALELDDSALYLCASSLPLASETQYFGPGTRLLVL.

The CDR3 here is CASSSLKGQAGDSTDTQYF. For the CDR3, the DNA is TGCGCCAGCAGCTCCCTTAAGGGACAAGCGGGGGATAGCACAGATACGCAGTATTTT. This chain joins TRBV5-1 and TRBJ2-3; 8 bases match TRBD2. CDR3 length equals 19 residues. Germline CDR1 and CDR2: SGHRS and YFSETQ. V shed 3 bases, J shed 0 bases, and the junction held 15 bases outside the gene matches.

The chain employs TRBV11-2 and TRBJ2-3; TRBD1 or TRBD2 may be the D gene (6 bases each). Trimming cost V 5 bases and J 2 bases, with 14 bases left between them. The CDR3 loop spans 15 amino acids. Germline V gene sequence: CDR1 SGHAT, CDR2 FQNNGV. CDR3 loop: CASSQGRFNTDTQYF. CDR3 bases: TGTGCCAGCAGCCAGGGGAGGTTCAACACAGATACGCAGTATTTT.

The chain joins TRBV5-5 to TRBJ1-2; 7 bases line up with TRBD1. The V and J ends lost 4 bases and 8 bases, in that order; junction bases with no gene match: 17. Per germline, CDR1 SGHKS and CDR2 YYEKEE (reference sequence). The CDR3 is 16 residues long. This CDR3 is CASSVGTVGIGEGYTF. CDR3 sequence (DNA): TGTGCCAGCAGCGTCGGGACAGTGGGAATCGGCGAGGGCTACACCTTC.

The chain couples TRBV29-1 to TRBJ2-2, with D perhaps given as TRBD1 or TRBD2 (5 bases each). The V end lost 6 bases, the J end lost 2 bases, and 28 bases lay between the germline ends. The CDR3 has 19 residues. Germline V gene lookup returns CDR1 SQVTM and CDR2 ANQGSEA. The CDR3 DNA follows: TGCAGCGTCCAAAATCAAAACAGGACCCTACGGGGTAACACCGGGGAGCTGTTTTTT. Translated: CSVQNQNRTLRGNTGELFF.

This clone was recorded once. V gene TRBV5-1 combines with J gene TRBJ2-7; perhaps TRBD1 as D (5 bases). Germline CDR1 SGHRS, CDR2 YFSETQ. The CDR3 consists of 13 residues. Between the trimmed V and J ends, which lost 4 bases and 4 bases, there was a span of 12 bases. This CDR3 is CASSRTAGYEQYF. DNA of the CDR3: TGCGCCAGCAGCCGTACCGCAGGGTACGAGCAGTACTTC.

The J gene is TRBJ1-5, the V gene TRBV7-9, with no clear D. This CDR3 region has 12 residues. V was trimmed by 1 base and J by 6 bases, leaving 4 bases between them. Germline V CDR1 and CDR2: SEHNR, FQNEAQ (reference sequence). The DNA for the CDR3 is TGTGCCAGCAGCTTAGGTAGTCAGCCCCAGCATTTT. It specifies CASSLGSQPQHF.

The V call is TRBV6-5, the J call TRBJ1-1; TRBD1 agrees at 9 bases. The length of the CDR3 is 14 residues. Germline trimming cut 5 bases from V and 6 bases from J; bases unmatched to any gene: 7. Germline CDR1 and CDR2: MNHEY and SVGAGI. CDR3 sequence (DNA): TGTGCCAGCAGTCTCACAGGGGGCTCGTCTGAAGCTTTCTTT. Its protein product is CASSLTGGSSEAFF.

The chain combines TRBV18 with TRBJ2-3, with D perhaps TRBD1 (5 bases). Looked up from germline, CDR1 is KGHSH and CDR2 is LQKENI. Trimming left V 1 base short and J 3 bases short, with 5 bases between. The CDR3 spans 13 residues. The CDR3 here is CASSPQGTDTQYF. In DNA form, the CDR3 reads TGTGCCAGCTCACCACAGGGGACAGATACGCAGTATTTT.

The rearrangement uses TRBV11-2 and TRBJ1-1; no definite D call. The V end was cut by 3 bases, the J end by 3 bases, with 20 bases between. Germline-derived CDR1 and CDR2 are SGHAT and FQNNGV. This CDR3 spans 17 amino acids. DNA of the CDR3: TGTGCCAGCAGCTTTTTAAGTTGGTCGGGCAGCCACACTGAAGCTTTCTTT. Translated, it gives CASSFLSWSGSHTEAFF.

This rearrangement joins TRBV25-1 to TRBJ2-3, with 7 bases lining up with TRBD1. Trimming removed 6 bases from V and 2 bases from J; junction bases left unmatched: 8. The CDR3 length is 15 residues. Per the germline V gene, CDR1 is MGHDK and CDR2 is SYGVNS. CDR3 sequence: CASRGTVPFTDTQYF. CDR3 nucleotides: TGTGCCAGCAGAGGGACAGTTCCCTTCACAGATACGCAGTATTTT. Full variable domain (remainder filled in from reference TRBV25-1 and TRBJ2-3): EADIYQTPRYLVIGTGKKITLECSQTMGHDKMYWYQQDPGMELHLIHYSYGVNSTEKGDLSSESTVSRIRTEHFPLTLESARPSHTSQYLCASRGTVPFTDTQYFGPGTRLTVL.

The CDR3 protein is CASSVALVGSQETQYF. CDR3 sequence (DNA): TGTGCCAGCAGCGTAGCGTTAGTCGGGAGTCAAGAGACCCAGTACTTC. This sequence joins TRBV9 and TRBJ2-5; maybe TRBD2 (6 bases). From germline, CDR1 is SGDLS and CDR2 YYNGEE. Trimming took 0 bases from V and 2 from J, leaving 14 bases between them. CDR3 length: 16 amino acids.

DNA for the CDR3: TGTGCCTGGAGTGCAGTGAATTCACCCCTCCACTTT. Amino acid sequence: CAWSAVNSPLHF. The V call is TRBV30, the J call TRBJ1-6; D gene unclear. Trimming left V 1 base short and J 7 bases short, with 5 bases between. This CDR3 spans 12 amino acids. CDR1 and CDR2 from the germline V gene are GTSNPN and SVGIG (reference sequence). The full variable domain, rest sourced from reference TRBV30 and TRBJ1-6, is SQTIHQWPATLVQPVGSPLSLECTVEGTSNPNLYWYRQAAGRGLQLLFYSVGIGQISSEVPQNLSASRPQDRQFILSSKKLLLSDSGFYLCAWSAVNSPLHFGNGTRLTVT.

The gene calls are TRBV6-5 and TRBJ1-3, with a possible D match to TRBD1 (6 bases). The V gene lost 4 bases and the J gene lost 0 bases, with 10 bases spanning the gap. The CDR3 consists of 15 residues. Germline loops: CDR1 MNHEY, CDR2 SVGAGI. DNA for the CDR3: TGTGCCAGCAGTTTAGGGGGGAGCTCTGGAAACACCATATATTTT. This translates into CASSLGGSSGNTIYF.

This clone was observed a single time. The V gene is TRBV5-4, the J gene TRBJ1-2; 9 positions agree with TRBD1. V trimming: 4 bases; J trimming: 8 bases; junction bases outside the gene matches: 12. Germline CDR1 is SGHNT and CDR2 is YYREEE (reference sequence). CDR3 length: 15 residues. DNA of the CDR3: TGTGCCAGCAGCCTACAGGGGGCAGACTCGGGGGGCTACACCTTC. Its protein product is CASSLQGADSGGYTF.

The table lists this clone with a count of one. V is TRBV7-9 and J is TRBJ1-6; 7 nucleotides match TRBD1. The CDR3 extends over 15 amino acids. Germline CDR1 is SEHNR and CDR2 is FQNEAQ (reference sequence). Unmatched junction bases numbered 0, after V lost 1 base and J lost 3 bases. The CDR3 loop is CASSLGDSYNSPLHF. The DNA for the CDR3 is TGTGCCAGCAGCTTAGGGGACAGCTATAATTCACCCCTCCACTTT.

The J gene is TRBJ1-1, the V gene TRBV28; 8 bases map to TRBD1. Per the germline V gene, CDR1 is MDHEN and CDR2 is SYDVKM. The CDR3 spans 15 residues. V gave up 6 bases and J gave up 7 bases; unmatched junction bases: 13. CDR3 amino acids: CASRTSGGGRVEAFF. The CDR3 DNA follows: TGTGCCAGCAGGACTTCAGGGGGCGGACGCGTTGAAGCTTTCTTT.

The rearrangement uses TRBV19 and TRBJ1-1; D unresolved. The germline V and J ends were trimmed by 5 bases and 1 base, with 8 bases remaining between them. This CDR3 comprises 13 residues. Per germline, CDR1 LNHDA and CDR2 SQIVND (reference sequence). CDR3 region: CASSDGGNTEAFF. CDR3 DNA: TGTGCCAGTAGTGATGGCGGGAACACTGAAGCTTTCTTT.